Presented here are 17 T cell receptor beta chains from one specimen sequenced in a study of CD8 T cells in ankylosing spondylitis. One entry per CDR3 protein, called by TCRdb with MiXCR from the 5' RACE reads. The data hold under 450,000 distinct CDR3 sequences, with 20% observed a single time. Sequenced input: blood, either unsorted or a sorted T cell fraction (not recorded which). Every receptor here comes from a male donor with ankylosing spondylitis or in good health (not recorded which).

CDR3 region: CSAGQREYTDTQYF. The CDR3 DNA follows: TGCAGCGCCGGACAGAGGGAATATACAGATACGCAGTATTTT. The gene calls are TRBV29-1 and TRBJ2-3; weak D call: TRBD1 (6 bases). CDR3 length equals 14 residues. Germline V gene sequence: CDR1 SQVTM, CDR2 ANQGSEA. Trimming cost V 7 bases and J 3 bases, with 17 bases left between them.

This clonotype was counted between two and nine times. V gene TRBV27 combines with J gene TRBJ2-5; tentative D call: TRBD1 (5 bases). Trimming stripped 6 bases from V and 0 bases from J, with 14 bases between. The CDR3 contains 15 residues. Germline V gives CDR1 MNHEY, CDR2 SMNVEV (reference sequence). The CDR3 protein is CASRPLRAYQETQYF. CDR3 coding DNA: TGTGCCAGCAGGCCCCTCAGGGCGTACCAAGAGACCCAGTACTTC.

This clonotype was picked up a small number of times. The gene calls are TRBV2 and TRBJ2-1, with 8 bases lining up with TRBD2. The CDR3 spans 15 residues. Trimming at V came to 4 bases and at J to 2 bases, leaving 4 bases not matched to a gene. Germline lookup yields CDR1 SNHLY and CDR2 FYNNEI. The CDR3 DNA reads TGTGCCAGCAGTGTTGCGGGGGGCACCTACAATGAGCAGTTCTTC. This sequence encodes CASSVAGGTYNEQFF. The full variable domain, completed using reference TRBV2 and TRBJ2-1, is EPEVTQTPSHQVTQMGQEVILRCVPISNHLYFYWYRQILGQKVEFLVSFYNNEISEKSEIFDDQFSVERPDGSNFTLKIRSTKLEDSAMYFCASSVAGGTYNEQFFGPGTRLTVL.

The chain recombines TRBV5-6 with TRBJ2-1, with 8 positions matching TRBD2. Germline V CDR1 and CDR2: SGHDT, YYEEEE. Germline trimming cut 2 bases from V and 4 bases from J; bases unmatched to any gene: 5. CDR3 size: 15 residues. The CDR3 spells CASSLHGGAYNEQFF. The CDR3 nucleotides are TGTGCCAGCAGCTTACACGGGGGGGCTTACAATGAGCAGTTCTTC.

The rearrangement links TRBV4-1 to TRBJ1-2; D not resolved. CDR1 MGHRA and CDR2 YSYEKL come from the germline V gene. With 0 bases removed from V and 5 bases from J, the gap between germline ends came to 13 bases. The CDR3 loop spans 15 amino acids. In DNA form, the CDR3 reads TGCGCCAGCAGCCAAGACCCAGGAGCTGGGTATGGCTACACCTTC. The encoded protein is CASSQDPGAGYGYTF.

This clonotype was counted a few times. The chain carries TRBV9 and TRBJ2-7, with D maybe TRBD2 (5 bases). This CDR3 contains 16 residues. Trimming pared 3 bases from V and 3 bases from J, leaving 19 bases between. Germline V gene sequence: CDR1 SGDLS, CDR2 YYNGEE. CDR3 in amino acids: CASSASEGADSYEQYF. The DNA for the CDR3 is TGTGCCAGCAGCGCCTCAGAGGGTGCGGATAGCTACGAGCAGTACTTC.

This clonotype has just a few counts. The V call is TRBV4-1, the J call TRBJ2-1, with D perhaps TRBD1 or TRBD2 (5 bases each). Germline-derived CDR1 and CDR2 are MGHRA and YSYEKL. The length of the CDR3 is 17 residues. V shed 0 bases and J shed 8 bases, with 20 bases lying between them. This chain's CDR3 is CASSQEGWWDVGDEQFF. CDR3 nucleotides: TGCGCCAGCAGCCAAGAGGGGTGGTGGGACGTGGGCGATGAGCAGTTCTTC.

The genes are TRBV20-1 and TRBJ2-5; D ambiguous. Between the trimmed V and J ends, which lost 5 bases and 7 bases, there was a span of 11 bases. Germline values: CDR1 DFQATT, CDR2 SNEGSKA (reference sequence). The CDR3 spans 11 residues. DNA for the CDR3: TGCAGTGCTTTAGTCCCGGGGACCCAGTACTTC. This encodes CSALVPGTQYF.

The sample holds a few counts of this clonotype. CDR3 protein: CASSLFGQGSFEQYF. Written as DNA, the CDR3 is TGTGCCAGCAGTTTATTCGGACAGGGGAGTTTCGAGCAGTACTTC. This chain joins TRBV28 and TRBJ2-7, with TRBD1 matching over 9 bases. Germline V gives CDR1 MDHEN, CDR2 SYDVKM. Germline trimming cut 1 base from V and 6 bases from J; bases unmatched to any gene: 7. The CDR3 extends over 15 amino acids. Full variable domain (outside the CDR3, taken from reference TRBV28 and TRBJ2-7): DVKVTQSSRYLVKRTGEKVFLECVQDMDHENMFWYRQDPGLGLRLIYFSYDVKMKEKGDIPEGYSVSREKKERFSLILESASTNQTSMYLCASSLFGQGSFEQYFGPGTRLTVT.

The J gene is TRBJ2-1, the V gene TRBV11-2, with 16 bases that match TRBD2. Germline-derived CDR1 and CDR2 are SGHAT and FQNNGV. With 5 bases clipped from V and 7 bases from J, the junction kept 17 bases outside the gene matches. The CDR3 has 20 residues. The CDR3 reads CASSPTPLGLAGGLGNEQFF. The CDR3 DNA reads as TGTGCCAGCAGCCCCACGCCGCTGGGACTAGCGGGGGGGCTCGGGAATGAGCAGTTCTTC. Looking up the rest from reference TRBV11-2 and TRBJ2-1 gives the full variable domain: EAGVAQSPRYKIIEKRQSVAFWCNPISGHATLYWYQQILGQGPKLLIQFQNNGVVDDSQLPKDRFSAERLKGVDSTLKIQPAKLEDSAVYLCASSPTPLGLAGGLGNEQFFGPGTRLTVL.

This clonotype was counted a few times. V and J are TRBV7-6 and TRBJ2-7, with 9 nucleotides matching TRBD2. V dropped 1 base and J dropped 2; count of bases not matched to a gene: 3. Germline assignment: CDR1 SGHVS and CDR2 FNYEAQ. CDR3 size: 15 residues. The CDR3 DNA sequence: TGTGCCAGCAGCTTAGAGGGCGGGGGGGCCTACGAGCAGTACTTC. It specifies CASSLEGGGAYEQYF.

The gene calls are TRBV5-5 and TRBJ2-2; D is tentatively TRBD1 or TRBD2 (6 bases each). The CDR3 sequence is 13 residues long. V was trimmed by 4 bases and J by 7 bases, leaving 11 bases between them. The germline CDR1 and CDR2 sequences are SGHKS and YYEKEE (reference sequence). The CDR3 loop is CASSAGGGGELFF. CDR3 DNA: TGTGCCAGCAGCGCCGGGGGCGGCGGGGAGCTGTTTTTT.

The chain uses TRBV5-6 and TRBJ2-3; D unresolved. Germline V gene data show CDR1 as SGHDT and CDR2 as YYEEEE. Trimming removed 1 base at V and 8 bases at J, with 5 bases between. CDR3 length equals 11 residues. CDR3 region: CASSLNSTQYF. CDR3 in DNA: TGTGCCAGCAGCTTGAATTCTACGCAGTATTTT.

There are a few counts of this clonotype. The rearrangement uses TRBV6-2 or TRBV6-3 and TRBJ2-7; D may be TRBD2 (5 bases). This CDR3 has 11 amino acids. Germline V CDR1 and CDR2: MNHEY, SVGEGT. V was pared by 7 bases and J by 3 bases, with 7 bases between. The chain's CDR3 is CASTDYYEQYF. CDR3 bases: TGTGCCAGCACCGACTACTACGAGCAGTACTTC.

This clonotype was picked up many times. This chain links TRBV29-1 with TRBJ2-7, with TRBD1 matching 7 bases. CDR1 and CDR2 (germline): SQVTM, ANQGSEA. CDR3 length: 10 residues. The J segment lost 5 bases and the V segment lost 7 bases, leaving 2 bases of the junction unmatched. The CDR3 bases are TGCAGCGCTCAGGGGGACGAGCAGTACTTC. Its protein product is CSAQGDEQYF.

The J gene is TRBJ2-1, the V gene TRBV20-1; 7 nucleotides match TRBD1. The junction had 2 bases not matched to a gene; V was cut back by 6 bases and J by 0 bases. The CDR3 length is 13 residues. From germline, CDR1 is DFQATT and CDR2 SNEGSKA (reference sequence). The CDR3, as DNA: TGCAGTGCCAACAGGGGCTCCTACAATGAGCAGTTCTTC. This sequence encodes CSANRGSYNEQFF.

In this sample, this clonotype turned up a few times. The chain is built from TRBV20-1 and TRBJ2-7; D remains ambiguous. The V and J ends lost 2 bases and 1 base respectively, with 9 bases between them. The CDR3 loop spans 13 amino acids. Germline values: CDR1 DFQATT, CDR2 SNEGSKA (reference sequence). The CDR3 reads CSARSPMSYEQYF. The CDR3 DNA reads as TGCAGTGCTAGATCGCCGATGTCCTACGAGCAGTACTTC.